These 19 T cell receptor beta chains came from one sample sequenced in a study of PD-1 blockade in classical Hodgkin lymphoma. All patients experienced relapse after autologous stem cell transplantation, and brentuximab vedotin exposure was variable. Produced via immunoSEQ multiplex PCR; TCRdb's table is partial and in-frame only. The table includes approximately 80,000 clones, about 89% detected once. The sample in question was peripheral blood mononuclear cells (PBMCs), obtained at baseline. Receptors were obtained from a human donor with classical Hodgkin lymphoma.

The chain joins TRBV6-5 to TRBJ2-7; 7 positions agree with TRBD1. Germline loops: CDR1 MNHEY, CDR2 SVGAGI. The trim removed 6 bases at V and 4 bases at J, leaving 6 bases unmatched. This CDR3 is 13 amino acids long. CDR3 protein: CASRQGQFYEQYF. Written as DNA, the CDR3 is TGTGCCAGCAGGCAGGGACAGTTTTACGAGCAGTACTTC.

CDR3 in DNA: TGTGCCAGCAGCCAGGACGGGGGCCGGGACGGTTACGAGCAGTACTTC. Protein product: CASSQDGGRDGYEQYF. J is TRBJ2-7 and V is TRBV5-4; D possibly uses TRBD1 or TRBD2 (6 bases each). The V gene lost 4 bases and the J gene lost 4 bases, with 21 bases spanning the gap. From germline, CDR1 is SGHNT and CDR2 YYREEE (reference sequence). The CDR3 has 16 residues.

This chain links TRBV7-7 with TRBJ2-7, with D possibly being TRBD1 (5 bases). Germline values: CDR1 SSHAT, CDR2 FNYEAQ (reference sequence). Trimming pared 1 base from V and 0 bases from J, leaving 10 bases between. CDR3 length equals 15 residues. The DNA for the CDR3 is TGTGCCAGCAGCTTAGATCAGGGATCCTCCTACGAGCAGTACTTC. Translating it yields CASSLDQGSSYEQYF.

The chain couples TRBV10-2 to TRBJ1-1; D unclear. CDR1 and CDR2 (germline): WSHSY, SAAADI. This CDR3 has 15 amino acids. V was trimmed by 6 bases and J by 0 bases, leaving 14 bases between them. DNA for the CDR3: TGCGCCAGCAGCCCCCCCTCCCAAGTGAACACTGAAGCTTTCTTT. It translates to CASSPPSQVNTEAFF.

V usage is TRBV5-1 and J usage is TRBJ2-1; 10 nucleotides agree with TRBD1. Germline assignment: CDR1 SGHRS and CDR2 YFSETQ. The CDR3 sequence is 15 residues long. The J segment lost 3 bases and the V segment lost 3 bases, leaving 3 bases of the junction unmatched. The CDR3 protein is CASSSGQGNYNEQFF. The CDR3 DNA is TGCGCCAGCAGCTCGGGACAGGGGAACTACAATGAGCAGTTCTTC.

The rearrangement uses TRBV5-1 and TRBJ1-2, with D hard to call. The V end was cut by 0 bases, the J end by 7 bases, with 10 bases between. This CDR3 contains 13 residues. Germline V lookup: CDR1 SGHRS, CDR2 YFSETQ. The chain's CDR3 is CASSLDSFSGYTF. As DNA, the CDR3 is TGCGCCAGCAGCTTGGATTCTTTTAGTGGCTACACCTTC.

The V and J genes are TRBV28 and TRBJ1-5; D not certain. The CDR3 totals 13 residues. CDR1 MDHEN and CDR2 SYDVKM come from the germline V gene. V gave up 7 bases and J gave up 5 bases, with 12 bases separating them. CDR3 in amino acids: CASIGSSYQPQHF. The CDR3 nucleotides are TGTGCCAGCATAGGCTCCAGTTATCAGCCCCAGCATTTT.

The chain is built from TRBV10-3 and TRBJ2-7; 7 bases align to TRBD2. The CDR3 is made up of 11 amino acids. CDR1 and CDR2 (germline): ENHRY, SYGVKD. The CDR3 is CAGGEGREQYF. The CDR3 DNA sequence: TGTGCGGGCGGGGAGGGACGCGAGCAGTACTTC.

This sequence joins TRBV28 and TRBJ1-4, with 10 bases identical to TRBD1. This CDR3 is 16 amino acids long. V shed 4 bases and J 5 bases; nucleotides not matched to a gene: 7. Looked up from germline, CDR1 is MDHEN and CDR2 is SYDVKM. This CDR3 reads CASSSVPGQGNEKLFF. The CDR3 coding sequence is TGTGCCAGCAGTTCTGTCCCGGGACAGGGGAATGAAAAACTGTTTTTT.

This chain connects TRBV4-3 to TRBJ2-3, with 11 bases identical to TRBD2. The V segment lost 4 bases and the J segment 4 bases; nucleotides outside the gene matches: 13. CDR3 length: 18 residues. CDR1 is LGHNA, CDR2 YSLEER, per germline. CDR3 loop: CASSPSYLAGGYADTQYF. The CDR3 DNA follows: TGCGCCAGCAGCCCTTCATATCTAGCGGGAGGATATGCAGATACGCAGTATTTT.

The V call is TRBV6-1, the J call TRBJ2-7; perhaps TRBD1 as D (6 bases). The CDR3 is made up of 14 amino acids. Germline V gene data show CDR1 as MNHNS and CDR2 as SASEGT. V lost 8 bases, J lost 1 base, and 15 bases lay in between. In DNA form, the CDR3 reads TGTGCCAGCGGGGAGCAGGGGACGTCCTACGAGCAGTACTTC. Translated: CASGEQGTSYEQYF.

The CDR3 loop is CASSPGQGEQFF. The CDR3 nucleotides are TGTGCCAGCAGCCCGGGACAGGGTGAGCAGTTCTTC. V is TRBV7-6 and J is TRBJ2-1; 9 nucleotides agree with TRBD1. The CDR3 length is 12 residues. With V trimmed by 5 bases and J by 9 bases, 2 bases remained unmatched. Germline loops: CDR1 SGHVS, CDR2 FNYEAQ.

This chain uses TRBV10-2 with TRBJ1-2, with D tentatively TRBD1 (5 bases). Per germline, CDR1 WSHSY and CDR2 SAAADI. The CDR3 consists of 20 residues. Trimming shortened V by 0 bases and J by 4 bases, and 27 bases separated the two germline ends. This CDR3 reads CASSESIIGGTSEEPYGYTF. The DNA for the CDR3 is TGCGCCAGCAGTGAGTCGATCATTGGGGGGACGTCAGAAGAACCCTATGGCTACACCTTC.

This rearrangement joins TRBV6-1 to TRBJ2-1, with D possibly being TRBD2 (7 bases). Trimming left V 1 base short and J 4 bases short, with 14 bases between. Per germline, CDR1 MNHNS and CDR2 SASEGT. This CDR3 comprises 16 residues. This CDR3 reads CASSEEARGGYNEQFF. Written as DNA, the CDR3 is TGTGCCAGCAGTGAAGAGGCTAGGGGGGGTTACAATGAGCAGTTCTTC.

This chain uses TRBV6-1 with TRBJ1-1, with D tentatively TRBD1 (5 bases). Between the trimmed V and J ends, which lost 3 bases and 7 bases, there was a span of 15 bases. Looked up from germline, CDR1 is MNHNS and CDR2 is SASEGT. The CDR3 spans 14 residues. This CDR3 is CASSDPGLYSEAFF. CDR3 in DNA: TGTGCCAGCAGTGATCCGGGACTATATAGTGAAGCTTTCTTT.

The chain employs TRBV6-4 and TRBJ2-1, with TRBD2 matching 8 bases. The CDR3 runs to 13 residues. V was pared by 3 bases and J by 15 bases, with 10 bases of the junction left unmatched. Per the germline V gene, CDR1 is MRHNA and CDR2 is SNTAGT. CDR3 sequence reads: CASSESGSPTRFF. The CDR3 DNA follows: TGTGCCAGCAGTGAAAGCGGGAGCCCCACAAGGTTCTTC.

This chain connects TRBV6-5 to TRBJ2-1, with D perhaps TRBD2 (5 bases). The length of the CDR3 is 13 residues. Germline V CDR1 and CDR2: MNHEY, SVGAGI. Trimming took 5 bases from V and 11 from J, leaving 16 bases between them. The CDR3 nucleotides read TGTGCCAGCAGTAGAGGAGGCGAACCAAAGCAGTTCTTC. This codes for CASSRGGEPKQFF.

The count of this clone is one. This rearrangement joins TRBV7-6 to TRBJ2-7, with 7 bases aligning to TRBD1. V was pared by 5 bases and J by 0 bases, with 7 bases of the junction left unmatched. This CDR3 has 15 amino acids. Germline lookup yields CDR1 SGHVS and CDR2 FNYEAQ. The CDR3 DNA sequence: TGTGCCAGCAGCGCCGGGACAGCGGTCTCCTACGAGCAGTACTTC. Encoded protein: CASSAGTAVSYEQYF. The entire variable domain, with the rest obtained from reference TRBV7-6 and TRBJ2-7, is as follows: GAGVSQSPRYKVTKRGQDVALRCDPISGHVSLYWYRQALGQGPEFLTYFNYEAQQDKSGLPNDRFSAERPEGSISTLTIQRTEQRDSAMYRCASSAGTAVSYEQYFGPGTRLTVT.

V usage is TRBV27 and J usage is TRBJ1-4; D is unclear. Trimming stripped 0 bases from V and 5 bases from J, with 13 bases between. CDR1 and CDR2 (germline): MNHEY, SMNVEV (reference sequence). This CDR3 is 16 amino acids long. DNA for the CDR3: TGTGCCAGCAGTTTATCGTTTCCAGGCCCAAATGAAAAACTGTTTTTT. Translation: CASSLSFPGPNEKLFF.